The entry below describes one T cell receptor beta chain. Its specificity is not known. These data come from a study of OX40 agonist ivuxolimab in advanced cancers. The wider study: The dose-escalation cohort was about 87% male, with a mean age of about 58 years, ranging roughly 20 to 80.

Profiling relied on immunoSEQ multiplex PCR, and the TCRdb table lists in-frame clones only, not all of them. The profile shows tens of thousands of clones, over 75% of them singletons. This CDR3 spans 17 amino acids. Germline lookup yields CDR1 SGHRS and CDR2 YFSETQ. The germline V and J ends were trimmed by 7 bases and 2 bases, with 24 bases remaining between them. Study-level results: Clonal expansion was seen in CD4+ and CD8+ blood T cells by week 6 at 0.1 to 3.0 mg/kg.

The starting material was CD4+ or CD8+ T cells sorted from blood, obtained in a trial of the OX40 agonist ivuxolimab. The origin of this receptor is an adult with an advanced solid tumor such as melanoma, head and neck, liver or kidney cancer. The V call is TRBV5-1, the J call TRBJ2-5; D is perhaps TRBD1 or TRBD2 (5 bases each). CDR3 in DNA: TGCGCCAGCTCTTCAGGGTCCTCTCCGGGACCGCAAGAGACCCAGTACTTC. Its translation: CASSSGSSPGPQETQYF. Based on the CDR3 plus reference TRBV5-1 and TRBJ2-5, the full variable domain is KAGVTQTPRYLIKTRGQQVTLSCSPISGHRSVSWYQQTPGQGLQFLFEYFSETQRNKGNFPGRFSGRQFSNSRSEMNVSTLELGDSALYLCASSSGSSPGPQETQYFGPGTRLLVL.